Presented here are 32 T cell receptor beta chains from one specimen sequenced in a study of identical twins. TCRdb redid the calling of the 5' RACE reads with MiXCR, one entry per CDR3 protein. The sample lists more than 400,000 distinct CDR3 sequences; about 16% were seen once. The data were also submitted as part of a second study, on yellow fever vaccine responses in identical twins.

The sample consisted of CD4+ T cells sorted from blood. Source of these receptors: a woman aged 18-29 years in good health.

Ten or more counts support this clonotype. The chain has TRBV10-3 and TRBJ2-1, with 9 bases that match TRBD1. Germline CDR1 reads ENHRY; CDR2 reads SYGVKD. V lost 5 bases and J lost 10; bases outside the gene matches: 6. The CDR3 covers 13 residues. The DNA for the CDR3 is TGTGCCATCAGTCCCCGACAGGGGGTCGAGCAGTTCTTC. This translates into CAISPRQGVEQFF.

The V and J genes are TRBV7-3 and TRBJ2-1, with D uncertain. Germline V gene sequence: CDR1 SGHTA, CDR2 FQGTGA. The CDR3 is made up of 16 amino acids. The V gene lost 1 base and the J gene lost 0 bases, with 10 bases spanning the gap. In DNA form, the CDR3 reads TGTGCCAGCAGCTTAAGCGGTATAAGCTCCTACAATGAGCAGTTCTTC. Its protein is CASSLSGISSYNEQFF.

This clonotype was counted between two and nine times. CDR3 protein: CASSEYLGGALNSNTGELFF. In DNA form, the CDR3 reads TGTGCCAGCAGTGAATACCTAGGAGGGGCGCTAAACTCGAACACCGGGGAGCTGTTTTTT. The chain employs TRBV25-1 and TRBJ2-2; D is possibly TRBD2 (6 bases). The CDR3 is made up of 20 amino acids. V was pared by 0 bases and J by 0 bases, with 20 bases between. The germline V gene encodes CDR1 MGHDK and CDR2 SYGVNS.

This clonotype has a handful of counts. The chain carries TRBV5-6 and TRBJ2-3; D gene unclear. V lost 1 base to trimming and J lost 6 bases, with 6 bases between them. The CDR3 loop spans 12 amino acids. Germline CDR1 SGHDT, CDR2 YYEEEE. The CDR3 DNA is TGTGCCAGCAGCTTGAAGGACGATACGCAGTATTTT. As protein: CASSLKDDTQYF. The full variable domain, its missing parts supplied by reference TRBV5-6 and TRBJ2-3, is DAGVTQSPTHLIKTRGQQVTLRCSPKSGHDTVSWYQQALGQGPQFIFQYYEEEERQRGNFPDRFSGHQFPNYSSELNVNALLLGDSALYLCASSLKDDTQYFGPGTRLTVL.

This clonotype has more than one count but fewer than ten. The chain joins TRBV7-2 to TRBJ2-1; 10 nucleotides match TRBD2. After removal of 4 bases from V and 4 bases from J, the junction contained 4 bases not matched to a gene. The CDR3 runs to 15 residues. Germline assignment: CDR1 SGHTA and CDR2 FQGNSA. The CDR3 here is CASSSSSGSYNEQFF. As DNA, the CDR3 is TGTGCCAGCAGCTCGTCTAGCGGGAGTTACAATGAGCAGTTCTTC. Drawing the rest from reference TRBV7-2 and TRBJ2-1, the complete variable domain is GAGVSQSPSNKVTEKGKDVELRCDPISGHTALYWYRQSLGQGLEFLIYFQGNSAPDKSGLPSDRFSAERTGGSVSTLTIQRTQQEDSAVYLCASSSSSGSYNEQFFGPGTRLTVL.

The chain is built from TRBV18 and TRBJ2-4; D unresolved. Germline lookup yields CDR1 KGHSH and CDR2 LQKENI. Trimming removed 6 bases at V and 0 bases at J, with 3 bases between. This CDR3 spans 12 amino acids. CDR3 sequence reads: CASSVAKNIQYF. DNA for the CDR3: TGTGCCAGCTCGGTAGCCAAAAACATTCAGTACTTC.

The chain carries TRBV29-1 and TRBJ1-1, with no clear D. Deletions cut 6 bases from V and 1 base from J, with 9 bases between. In germline, CDR1 is SQVTM, CDR2 ANQGSEA. The CDR3 contains 12 residues. The CDR3 sequence is CSVLEGNTEAFF. The CDR3 DNA follows: TGCAGCGTCCTGGAGGGGAACACTGAAGCTTTCTTT.

This clonotype was detected only a few times. The chain links TRBV29-1 to TRBJ2-1; D is tentatively TRBD1 or TRBD2 (5 bases each). CDR1 and CDR2 from the germline V gene are SQVTM and ANQGSEA. The CDR3 totals 13 residues. Trimming pared 3 bases from V and 5 bases from J, leaving 11 bases between. CDR3 in DNA: TGCAGCGTTGATGTCGGGGCCCACAATGAGCAGTTCTTC. Translated, it gives CSVDVGAHNEQFF.

The chain joins TRBV28 to TRBJ1-1; D gene ambiguous. CDR1 and CDR2 from the germline V gene are MDHEN and SYDVKM. The CDR3 is 13 amino acids. Trimming left V 3 bases short and J 7 bases short, with 12 bases between. The CDR3 here is CASSLQRGGEAFF. Written as DNA, the CDR3 is TGTGCCAGCAGTTTGCAGCGGGGTGGTGAAGCTTTCTTT.

In nucleotides, the CDR3 is TGCGCCAGCAGCTTCGCCGGACAGGGCCTCTCGGAGGAGCAGTACTTC. It translates to CASSFAGQGLSEEQYF. J is TRBJ2-7 and V is TRBV5-1, with 8 bases aligning to TRBD1. Germline CDR1 reads SGHRS; CDR2 reads YFSETQ. This CDR3 has 16 residues. Trimming cost V 2 bases and J 7 bases; bases outside gene matches: 14. The full variable domain, in which reference TRBV5-1 and TRBJ2-7 provide the parts outside the CDR3, is KAGVTQTPRYLIKTRGQQVTLSCSPISGHRSVSWYQQTPGQGLQFLFEYFSETQRNKGNFPGRFSGRQFSNSRSEMNVSTLELGDSALYLCASSFAGQGLSEEQYFGPGTRLTVT.

This clonotype showed up just a few times. The CDR3 region has the DNA TGCGCCAGCAGTGAGTCGGGGGGCACCGGGGAGCTGTTTTTT. This codes for CASSESGGTGELFF. This rearrangement joins TRBV10-2 to TRBJ2-2; possible D gene TRBD2, 6 bases. This CDR3 comprises 14 residues. Trimming took off 0 bases at V and 4 bases at J, with 6 bases between the two ends. The V gene's germline CDR1 is WSHSY and CDR2 SAAADI.

CDR3 bases: TGTGCCAGCAGCCCCCACCTACGTGAAGAGTATGGCTACACCTTC. It specifies CASSPHLREEYGYTF. The gene calls are TRBV3-1 and TRBJ1-2; no firm D call. There are 15 residues in the CDR3. V lost 4 bases, J lost 5 bases, and 17 bases lay in between. Germline CDR1 is LGHDT and CDR2 is YNNKEL (reference sequence).

This chain uses TRBV10-2 with TRBJ2-6; D may be TRBD2 (6 bases). This CDR3 has 13 amino acids. Trimming stripped 9 bases from V and 2 bases from J, with 8 bases between. Per germline, CDR1 WSHSY and CDR2 SAAADI. CDR3 sequence (DNA): TGCGCCAGTGGGGGGACTGGGGCCAACGTCCTGACTTTC. It yields the protein CASGGTGANVLTF.

The rearrangement uses TRBV12-3 or TRBV12-4 and TRBJ1-3; D is perhaps TRBD1 (6 bases). V was cut by 6 bases and J by 0 bases, with 18 bases left in between. This CDR3 is 17 amino acids long. CDR3 sequence: CASRVIGGSYSGNTIYF. The CDR3 coding sequence is TGTGCCAGCAGGGTAATAGGGGGTTCTTACTCTGGAAACACCATATATTTT.

This clonotype was counted only a few times. The chain combines TRBV20-1 with TRBJ2-1; D not resolved. The germline gives CDR1 DFQATT, CDR2 SNEGSKA (reference sequence). This CDR3 contains 15 residues. The V end was cut by 0 bases, the J end by 0 bases, with 9 bases between. Here the CDR3 DNA reads TGCAGTGCTAGAGATTCCCGGAGCTCCTACAATGAGCAGTTCTTC. It codes for CSARDSRSSYNEQFF.

The V gene is TRBV29-1, the J gene TRBJ2-7; D is unclear. Germline V gene sequence: CDR1 SQVTM, CDR2 ANQGSEA. The length of the CDR3 is 11 residues. Trimming cost V 4 bases and J 2 bases, with 6 bases left between them. CDR3 nucleotide sequence: TGCAGCGTTGGTACACCCTACGAGCAGTACTTC. Protein product: CSVGTPYEQYF.

This chain uses TRBV20-1 with TRBJ2-3, with 9 bases fitting TRBD2. The CDR3 is made up of 18 amino acids. V shed 3 bases and J 2 bases; nucleotides not matched to a gene: 15. Germline loops: CDR1 DFQATT, CDR2 SNEGSKA (reference sequence). CDR3 amino acids: CSASGDMRASGDTDTQYF. CDR3 sequence (DNA): TGCAGTGCTAGCGGGGATATGAGGGCTAGCGGGGACACAGATACGCAGTATTTT.

This chain connects TRBV19 to TRBJ1-5; D may be TRBD1 (6 bases). The V and J ends lost 7 bases and 2 bases respectively, with 15 bases between them. Germline V gene sequence: CDR1 LNHDA, CDR2 SQIVND (reference sequence). This CDR3 contains 15 residues. CDR3 sequence: CASNQQGRGNQPQHF. The DNA of the CDR3 is TGTGCCAGTAACCAACAGGGACGGGGCAATCAGCCCCAGCATTTT. Complete variable domain (other parts from reference TRBV19 and TRBJ1-5): DGGITQSPKYLFRKEGQNVTLSCEQNLNHDAMYWYRQDPGQGLRLIYYSQIVNDFQKGDIAEGYSVSREKKESFPLTVTSAQKNPTAFYLCASNQQGRGNQPQHFGDGTRLSIL.

The chain carries TRBV5-8 and TRBJ2-1, with unresolved D. With 4 bases removed from V and 15 bases from J, the gap between germline ends came to 32 bases. Germline V CDR1 and CDR2: SGHTS, YDEGEE. The CDR3 has 17 amino acids. The CDR3 bases are TGTGCCAGCAGCCGTGGATCGGCTTGGGTAGCCGATCCCTGCGCGTTCTTC. Translated, it gives CASSRGSAWVADPCAFF.

This clonotype has more than one count but fewer than ten. The CDR3 DNA reads TGCAGTGCTAGCTCGACTAGCGGGAGTGACGAGCAGTACTTC. Translation gives CSASSTSGSDEQYF. The chain is built from TRBV20-1 and TRBJ2-7, with TRBD2 matching 12 bases. CDR1 and CDR2 from the germline V gene are DFQATT and SNEGSKA (reference sequence). With 3 bases clipped from V and 5 bases from J, the junction kept 5 bases outside the gene matches. The CDR3 sequence is 14 residues long.

This clonotype has more than one count but fewer than ten. This chain joins TRBV27 and TRBJ1-5; D may be TRBD1 (5 bases). The CDR3 is 20 amino acids. V lost 5 bases, J lost 0 bases, and 26 bases lay in between. The germline V gene encodes CDR1 MNHEY and CDR2 SMNVEV (reference sequence). The CDR3 protein is CASSRSGTGYRVNSNQPQHF. In nucleotides, the CDR3 is TGTGCCAGCAGTCGCTCCGGGACGGGGTATCGCGTGAATAGCAATCAGCCCCAGCATTTT.

The gene calls are TRBV20-1 and TRBJ2-1, with 11 bases that match TRBD2. Unmatched junction bases numbered 13, after V lost 5 bases and J lost 7 bases. This CDR3 is built from 16 residues. The V gene's germline CDR1 is DFQATT and CDR2 SNEGSKA (reference sequence). The CDR3 coding sequence is TGCAGTGCTGTGAAAGGGGGACTAGCGGACCTGAATGAGCAGTTCTTC. This encodes CSAVKGGLADLNEQFF.

In this sample, this clonotype turned up many times. The chain uses TRBV10-1 and TRBJ2-3; possibly TRBD1 for D (6 bases). The germline V gene has CDR1 WNHNN and CDR2 SYGVQD (reference sequence). This CDR3 is built from 14 residues. V shed 5 bases and J shed 6 bases, with 15 bases lying between them. The CDR3 bases are TGCGCCAGCAGTCCACTACAGGGTTATGATACGCAGTATTTT. It encodes CASSPLQGYDTQYF.

J is TRBJ2-1 and V is TRBV20-1, with D possibly TRBD2 on 5 matching bases. The CDR3 consists of 14 residues. V lost 3 bases and J lost 8, with 17 bases in between. Germline V gene data show CDR1 as DFQATT and CDR2 as SNEGSKA (reference sequence). CDR3 sequence reads: CSASNTGSLDEQFF. CDR3 DNA: TGCAGTGCTAGTAACACGGGGAGCCTCGATGAGCAGTTCTTC.

This clonotype was recorded a few times. This chain links TRBV6-1 with TRBJ1-6; no reliable D call. Germline-derived CDR1 and CDR2 are MNHNS and SASEGT. V lost 8 bases to trimming and J lost 0 bases, with 11 bases between them. The CDR3 is made up of 15 amino acids. The CDR3 protein is CASGGQGSYNSPLHF. Written as DNA, the CDR3 is TGTGCCAGCGGCGGCCAAGGCTCCTATAATTCACCCCTCCACTTT.

The rearrangement joins TRBV27 to TRBJ2-1, with D hard to call. The V end was cut by 1 base, the J end by 9 bases, with 7 bases between. Germline V gives CDR1 MNHEY, CDR2 SMNVEV (reference sequence). The CDR3 covers 12 residues. This CDR3 reads CASSLWEGEQFF. Here the CDR3 DNA reads TGTGCCAGCAGTTTATGGGAAGGTGAGCAGTTCTTC.

This clonotype was counted between two and nine times. The gene calls are TRBV12-3 or TRBV12-4 and TRBJ2-5; possible D gene TRBD1, 6 bases. The V and J ends lost 6 bases and 4 bases respectively, with 15 bases between them. The CDR3 runs 14 residues. CDR3 bases: TGTGCCAGCAGCCACTCAGCAGGGGTAGAGACCCAGTACTTC. Protein product: CASSHSAGVETQYF.

DNA of the CDR3: TGTGCCAGCAGCAACAGGGGGAACACTGAAGCTTTCTTT. Encoded protein: CASSNRGNTEAFF. The chain couples TRBV7-9 to TRBJ1-1; 7 nucleotides line up with TRBD1. CDR1 SEHNR and CDR2 FQNEAQ come from the germline V gene (reference sequence). The V gene end was trimmed by 5 bases and the J gene end by 1 base; junction bases not matched to a gene: 1. The CDR3 consists of 13 residues.

The chain joins TRBV7-2 to TRBJ1-4; 8 bases are shared with TRBD1. Germline V CDR1 and CDR2: SGHTA, FQGNSA. The CDR3 is 14 residues long. V lost 6 bases and J lost 7; bases outside the gene matches: 7. CDR3 nucleotide sequence: TGTGCCAGCAGATCACAGGGGGTGGCTGAAAAACTGTTTTTT. It encodes CASRSQGVAEKLFF.

The chain links TRBV15 to TRBJ2-1; TRBD2 aligns across 10 bases. The germline V gene has CDR1 LNHNV and CDR2 YYDKDF (reference sequence). V shed 1 base, J shed 1 base, and the junction held 1 base outside the gene matches. The CDR3 totals 16 residues. DNA for the CDR3: TGTGCCACCAGCAGAGCGACTAGCGGGTCCTACAATGAGCAGTTCTTC. Protein: CATSRATSGSYNEQFF.

The CDR3 DNA reads as TGTGCCAGCAGGGTGGGGCTGGAAGGTGAAAAACTGTTTTTT. Its protein product is CASRVGLEGEKLFF. The chain recombines TRBV27 with TRBJ1-4, with D maybe TRBD1 (5 bases). CDR3 length: 14 amino acids. The V gene lost 6 bases and the J gene lost 7 bases, with 15 bases spanning the gap. The germline gives CDR1 MNHEY, CDR2 SMNVEV (reference sequence). Full variable domain (remainder filled in from reference TRBV27 and TRBJ1-4): EAQVTQNPRYLITVTGKKLTVTCSQNMNHEYMSWYRQDPGLGLRQIYYSMNVEVTDKGDVPEGYKVSRKEKRNFPLILESPSPNQTSLYFCASRVGLEGEKLFFGSGTQLSVL.

This clonotype has only a few counts. The chain couples TRBV4-1 to TRBJ2-4, with D unresolved. This CDR3 spans 15 amino acids. CDR1 MGHRA and CDR2 YSYEKL come from the germline V gene. The V end was cut by 1 base, the J end by 6 bases, with 13 bases between. The CDR3 DNA reads as TGCGCCAGCAGCCAAGTGGATGGGGTTGGAAACATTCAGTACTTC. This translates into CASSQVDGVGNIQYF.